The clone carrying this T cell receptor beta chain came up once. The repertoire was sequenced with immunoSEQ multiplex PCR; TCRdb's copy has only in-frame clones and lacks some. This table holds approximately 210,000 clones, roughly 85% found once. This sample stems from a study of blood T cell repertoires in COVID-19. Germline V lookup: CDR1 SEHNR, CDR2 FQNEAQ (reference sequence). Trimming shortened V by 4 bases and J by 7 bases, and 18 bases separated the two germline ends. There are 15 residues in the CDR3. The origin of this receptor is an elderly woman with acute or convalescent COVID-19. This chain links TRBV7-9 with TRBJ2-3; D might be TRBD1 (8 bases). Specimen: peripheral blood. This CDR3 reads CASSYMDREGNTQYF. Written as DNA, the CDR3 is TGTGCCAGCAGCTACATGGACAGGGAGGGAAATACGCAGTATTTT.